The 20 T cell receptor beta chains listed next were all sequenced from one sample in a study of T cells in Graves' hyperthyroidism and ophthalmopathy. There were TCR beta CDR3 regions amplified from RNA transcripts. The HTBI primer set served for first-round RT-PCR of the TCR CDR3. MiXCR, applied by TCRdb to the multiplex PCR reads, yields one record per CDR3 protein. The sample yields around 200,000 distinct CDR3 sequences, around 17% seen once. The sample consisted of blood. The source of these receptors is a middle-aged man with Graves' hyperthyroidism.

In its sample, this clonotype was seen many times. The V and J genes are TRBV20-1 and TRBJ2-3; D not resolved. V was cut by 3 bases and J by 2 bases, with 6 bases left in between. CDR1 DFQATT and CDR2 SNEGSKA come from the germline V gene (reference sequence). The CDR3 is 12 residues long. The CDR3 sequence: CSARGNTDTQYF. For the CDR3, the DNA is TGCAGTGCTAGGGGGAACACAGATACGCAGTATTTT.

Ten or more counts support this clonotype. The chain uses TRBV18 and TRBJ1-2; D is uncertain. The ends were cut back, 3 bases at V and 8 bases at J, with 13 bases in the middle. The CDR3 contains 13 residues. Germline-derived CDR1 and CDR2 are KGHSH and LQKENI. The CDR3 loop is CASSPPQAGGYTF. The DNA for the CDR3 is TGTGCCAGCTCACCGCCTCAGGCCGGGGGCTACACCTTC.

This clonotype was detected many times. The chain couples TRBV6-1 to TRBJ1-5, with 8 bases that match TRBD1. The ends lost 7 bases at V and 2 bases at J; junction bases unmatched: 10. The CDR3 is 16 amino acids. Germline lookup yields CDR1 MNHNS and CDR2 SASEGT. Written as DNA, the CDR3 is TGTGCCAGCATACGTGACAGGGGATTCGGCAATCAGCCCCAGCATTTT. Its translation: CASIRDRGFGNQPQHF.

This clonotype was detected only a few times. The chain combines TRBV11-3 with TRBJ2-7; TRBD1 matches at 11 bases. The CDR3 is 15 residues long. J was trimmed by 2 bases and V by 4 bases; bases with no gene match: 4. Germline assignment: CDR1 SGHNT and CDR2 YENEEA. The CDR3: CASSSGTGGTYEQYF. The DNA of the CDR3 is TGTGCCAGCAGCTCGGGGACAGGGGGAACCTACGAGCAGTACTTC.

This clonotype was picked up many times. The genes are TRBV7-9 and TRBJ2-1; 8 bases map to TRBD2. In germline, CDR1 is SEHNR, CDR2 FQNEAQ (reference sequence). The trim removed 6 bases at V and 4 bases at J, leaving 8 bases unmatched. The CDR3 has 15 amino acids. For the CDR3, the DNA is TGTGCCAGCAGATATCAGGGCGGGGGGTACAATGAGCAGTTCTTC. It translates to CASRYQGGGYNEQFF.

The sample holds many counts of this clonotype. The chain couples TRBV12-3 or TRBV12-4 to TRBJ1-5; TRBD1 might be the D (6 bases). Trimming cost V 5 bases and J 3 bases, with 14 bases left between them. CDR3 length equals 15 residues. The CDR3 DNA is TGTGCCAGCAGTGAAAAGGGGGGATCCAATCAGCCCCAGCATTTT. This codes for CASSEKGGSNQPQHF.

This clonotype was recorded many times. The chain employs TRBV27 and TRBJ1-6, with unresolved D. This CDR3 contains 12 residues. The V and J ends lost 7 bases and 4 bases respectively, with 5 bases between them. Looked up from germline, CDR1 is MNHEY and CDR2 is SMNVEV (reference sequence). The CDR3 sequence: CASTAYNSPLHF. CDR3 coding DNA: TGTGCCAGCACCGCATATAATTCACCCCTCCACTTT.

This clonotype was picked up many times. The chain couples TRBV6-2 or TRBV6-3 to TRBJ2-5, with no clear D. V was clipped by 4 bases and J by 3 bases, with 6 bases between them. Germline V gene sequence: CDR1 MNHEY, CDR2 SVGEGT. The CDR3 runs 12 residues. CDR3 in DNA: TGTGCCAGCAGTTTGGATAAAGAGACCCAGTACTTC. Translating it yields CASSLDKETQYF.

The table lists this clonotype with many counts. V is TRBV12-3 or TRBV12-4 and J is TRBJ2-5, with TRBD2 identical over 8 bases. The CDR3 is 13 residues long. With V trimmed by 6 bases and J by 5 bases, 5 bases remained unmatched. The CDR3: CASSPREGETQYF. The CDR3 DNA sequence: TGTGCCAGCAGCCCCCGGGAGGGTGAGACCCAGTACTTC.

This clonotype was observed many times. The V call is TRBV6-1, the J call TRBJ2-1; TRBD1 aligns across 10 bases. The germline CDR1 and CDR2 sequences are MNHNS and SASEGT. V dropped 5 bases and J dropped 7; count of bases not matched to a gene: 11. This CDR3 is built from 16 residues. CDR3 coding DNA: TGTGCCAGCAGTCTAAACCGACAGGGGGCGCGGAATGAGCAGTTCTTC. Its translation is CASSLNRQGARNEQFF.

This chain connects TRBV5-5 to TRBJ2-2; 10 bases match TRBD2. Per the germline V gene, CDR1 is SGHKS and CDR2 is YYEKEE (reference sequence). The junction had 9 bases not matched to a gene; V was cut back by 5 bases and J by 5 bases. This CDR3 is 16 amino acids long. The CDR3 spells CASRSGASGRTGELFF. DNA of the CDR3: TGTGCCAGCAGATCTGGGGCTAGCGGGAGAACCGGGGAGCTGTTTTTT.

This clonotype was recorded many times. The gene calls are TRBV19 and TRBJ1-1; 9 nucleotides match TRBD1. Germline V gives CDR1 LNHDA, CDR2 SQIVND (reference sequence). The CDR3 is 15 amino acids. Trimming took 3 bases from V and 5 from J; bases not matched to a gene: 7. The CDR3 DNA reads TGTGCCAGTAGTATCTCCGGGACAGGGTGGACTGAAGCTTTCTTT. Translation gives CASSISGTGWTEAFF.

This clonotype was observed many times. The gene calls are TRBV20-1 and TRBJ2-4; D is perhaps TRBD2 (6 bases). The CDR3 has 13 amino acids. Per the germline V gene, CDR1 is DFQATT and CDR2 is SNEGSKA (reference sequence). V lost 5 bases and J 3 bases, leaving 11 bases between the germline ends. CDR3 sequence: CSAAGRGKNIQYF. In DNA, the CDR3 is TGCAGTGCTGCGGGACGCGGCAAAAACATTCAGTACTTC.

This clonotype was picked up many times. This chain uses TRBV6-1 with TRBJ2-1; D remains unclear. V was clipped by 6 bases and J by 4 bases, with 13 bases between them. The germline gives CDR1 MNHNS, CDR2 SASEGT. The CDR3 consists of 14 residues. For the CDR3, the DNA is TGTGCCAGCAGCCTGGGGTGGGAATACAATGAGCAGTTCTTC. The encoded protein is CASSLGWEYNEQFF.

A remark on this clonotype: This may come from a read error, since a much larger clone is one base off. V is TRBV28 and J is TRBJ2-7, with D possibly being TRBD1 or TRBD2 (5 bases each). Trimming cost V 3 bases and J 5 bases, with 14 bases left between them. CDR1 and CDR2 (germline): MDHEN, SYDVKM. The CDR3 spans 14 residues. The CDR3 DNA sequence: TGTGCCAGCAGTTTGCATGGGGGTGATCACGAGCAGTACTTC. Translating it yields CASSLHGGDHEQYF.

V and J are TRBV7-2 and TRBJ1-2; the D is unclear. The CDR3 sequence is 15 residues long. V was shortened by 0 bases and J by 8 bases, with 16 bases between the two germline ends. The germline V gene has CDR1 SGHTA and CDR2 FQGNSA. Here the CDR3 reads CASSLAIGQVAGYTF. Here the CDR3 DNA reads TGTGCCAGCAGCTTAGCGATTGGGCAGGTTGCAGGCTACACCTTC.

The sample holds many counts of this clonotype. This sequence joins TRBV11-2 and TRBJ1-2; D gene unclear. The CDR3 length is 16 residues. V was shortened by 5 bases and J by 0 bases, with 16 bases between the two germline ends. Germline V lookup: CDR1 SGHAT, CDR2 FQNNGV. The chain's CDR3 is CASSPVPQVSNYGYTF. The CDR3 DNA reads as TGTGCCAGCAGCCCCGTCCCCCAGGTTTCTAACTATGGCTACACCTTC.

The rearrangement joins TRBV5-1 to TRBJ1-1; D is perhaps TRBD1 (6 bases). Germline CDR1 reads SGHRS; CDR2 reads YFSETQ. V was cut by 0 bases and J by 1 base, with 10 bases left in between. CDR3 length: 15 residues. CDR3 protein: CASSLEGTKNTEAFF. For the CDR3, the DNA is TGCGCCAGCAGCTTGGAGGGGACAAAGAACACTGAAGCTTTCTTT.

This clonotype was seen a handful of times. The chain combines TRBV19 with TRBJ2-7; 7 bases align to TRBD1. Germline CDR1 reads LNHDA; CDR2 reads SQIVND (reference sequence). The ends lost 9 bases at V and 3 bases at J; junction bases unmatched: 14. The CDR3 has 15 amino acids. The CDR3 region is CARPNRGSMDYEQYF. CDR3 DNA: TGTGCCAGACCCAACAGGGGCTCCATGGACTACGAGCAGTACTTC.

This sequence joins TRBV5-1 and TRBJ2-5; 10 bases are a match to TRBD2. J was trimmed by 0 bases and V by 2 bases; bases with no gene match: 4. The CDR3 spans 16 residues. In germline, CDR1 is SGHRS, CDR2 YFSETQ. CDR3 protein: CASSFSGGSYQETQYF. The CDR3 DNA follows: TGCGCCAGCAGCTTTAGCGGGGGGTCGTACCAAGAGACCCAGTACTTC.